This section outlines one T cell receptor beta chain sequence together with its context. The assay was immunoSEQ multiplex PCR, and TCRdb's table has in-frame clones only and misses some. The repertoire has around 93,000 clones, roughly 94% of them found once; the top ten carry approximately 0.35%. The entry originates in a study of technical replicates of blood from four donors. Germline V gene sequence: CDR1 SGHDT, CDR2 YYEEEE. The CDR3 extends over 15 amino acids. The V segment lost 3 bases and the J segment 5 bases; nucleotides outside the gene matches: 7. V is TRBV5-6 and J is TRBJ1-4, with 7 bases fitting TRBD1. This TCR was recovered from a human donor in good health. The material sequenced was T cells isolated from PBMCs. The chain's CDR3 is CASSYTGTVNEKLFF. DNA for the CDR3: TGTGCCAGCAGCTATACCGGGACAGTGAATGAAAAACTGTTTTTT.